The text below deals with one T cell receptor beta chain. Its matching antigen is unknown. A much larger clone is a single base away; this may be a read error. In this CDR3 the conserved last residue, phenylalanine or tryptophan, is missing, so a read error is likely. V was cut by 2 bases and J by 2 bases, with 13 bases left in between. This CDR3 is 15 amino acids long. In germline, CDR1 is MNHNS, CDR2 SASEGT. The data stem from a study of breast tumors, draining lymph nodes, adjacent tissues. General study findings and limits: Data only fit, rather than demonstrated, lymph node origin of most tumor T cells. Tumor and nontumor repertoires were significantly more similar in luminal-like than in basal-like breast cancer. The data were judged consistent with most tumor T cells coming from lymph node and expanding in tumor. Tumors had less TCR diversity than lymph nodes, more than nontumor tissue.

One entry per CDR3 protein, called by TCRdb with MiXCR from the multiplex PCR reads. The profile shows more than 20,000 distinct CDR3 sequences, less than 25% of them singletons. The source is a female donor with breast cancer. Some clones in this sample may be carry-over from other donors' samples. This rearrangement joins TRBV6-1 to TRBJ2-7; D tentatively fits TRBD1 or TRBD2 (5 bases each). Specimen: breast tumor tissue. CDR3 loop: CASSELPGTAYEQYS. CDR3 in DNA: TGTGCCAGCAGTGAATTGCCAGGGACCGCCTACGAGCAGTACTCC.